Listed here are 7 T cell receptor beta chains from one sample, sequenced in a study of neoadjuvant anti-PD-1 for oral cavity cancer (dated by TCRdb to 2020 to 2023). Libraries were prepared through the immunoSEQ multiplex PCR assay. TCRdb's version of the immuneACCESS table is confined to in-frame rearrangements and falls short of the full clone set. An unresolved V gene accounts for under half of the shortfall where checked; the remainder is of unknown origin. The sample table records some 7,700 clones; under 75% of these occur just once. 2.5% to 3.5% of the sample is taken by the ten largest. The sample's time point label, decoded: after neoadjuvant nivolumab, at surgical resection. Sequenced material: PBMCs, taken after nivolumab (anti-PD-1) treatment. These receptors were taken from a person between 40 and 85 years old with oral cavity squamous cell carcinoma.

V gene TRBV5-1 combines with J gene TRBJ2-3; D ambiguous. Germline CDR1 reads SGHRS; CDR2 reads YFSETQ. Trimming left V 1 base short and J 6 bases short, with 15 bases between. CDR3 length: 15 amino acids. The CDR3 region has the DNA TGCGCCAGCAGCTTGTTAGTGGAACATCCCGATACGCAGTATTTT. Its translation: CASSLLVEHPDTQYF.

The count of this clone is one. This sequence joins TRBV15 and TRBJ2-1, with D maybe TRBD2 (5 bases). The CDR3 loop spans 15 amino acids. Trimming shortened V by 4 bases and J by 7 bases, and 17 bases separated the two germline ends. Germline V lookup: CDR1 LNHNV, CDR2 YYDKDF (reference sequence). The CDR3 sequence: CATSTAAGSGNEQFF. CDR3 DNA sequence: TGTGCCACCAGCACCGCAGCCGGTTCGGGGAATGAGCAGTTCTTC.

The chain links TRBV2 to TRBJ2-1; D may be TRBD1 or TRBD2 (5 bases each). The germline CDR1 and CDR2 sequences are SNHLY and FYNNEI. Trimming took 8 bases from V and 0 from J, leaving 14 bases between them. The CDR3 is 15 residues long. CDR3 bases: TGTGCCAGCGACTTCGTTGGGGGCTCCTACAATGAGCAGTTCTTC. Translation gives CASDFVGGSYNEQFF.

This clone was counted between two and nine times. V gene TRBV5-1 combines with J gene TRBJ2-2, with D unresolved. From germline, CDR1 is SGHRS and CDR2 YFSETQ. CDR3 length: 15 amino acids. The V gene lost 1 base and the J gene lost 5 bases, with 12 bases spanning the gap. The CDR3 is CASSLKNYGTGELFF. The CDR3, as DNA: TGCGCCAGCAGCTTGAAGAACTATGGTACCGGGGAGCTGTTTTTT.

The V and J genes are TRBV6-5 and TRBJ1-1; D remains ambiguous. Germline V gives CDR1 MNHEY, CDR2 SVGAGI. Trimming stripped 6 bases from V and 5 bases from J, with 13 bases between. CDR3 length: 13 amino acids. This CDR3 is CASRADLGTEAFF. The CDR3 DNA sequence: TGTGCCAGCAGAGCGGACCTGGGGACTGAAGCTTTCTTT.

This chain links TRBV2 with TRBJ2-1, with D possibly being TRBD1 or TRBD2 (5 bases each). Per the germline V gene, CDR1 is SNHLY and CDR2 is FYNNEI. Trimming removed 8 bases at V and 5 bases at J, with 16 bases between. The CDR3 length is 14 residues. The CDR3 nucleotides are TGTGCCAGCGCAGTGGGGGACGTAAACAATGAGCAGTTCTTC. Amino acids: CASAVGDVNNEQFF.

This clone has more than one count but fewer than ten. The CDR3 loop reads CASSEVARGEAFF. The CDR3 DNA follows: TGTGCCAGCAGTGAAGTGGCTCGCGGGGAAGCTTTCTTT. The J gene is TRBJ1-1, the V gene TRBV2, with D unclear. Per the germline V gene, CDR1 is SNHLY and CDR2 is FYNNEI. There are 13 residues in the CDR3. V was cut by 1 base and J by 8 bases, with 11 bases left in between.